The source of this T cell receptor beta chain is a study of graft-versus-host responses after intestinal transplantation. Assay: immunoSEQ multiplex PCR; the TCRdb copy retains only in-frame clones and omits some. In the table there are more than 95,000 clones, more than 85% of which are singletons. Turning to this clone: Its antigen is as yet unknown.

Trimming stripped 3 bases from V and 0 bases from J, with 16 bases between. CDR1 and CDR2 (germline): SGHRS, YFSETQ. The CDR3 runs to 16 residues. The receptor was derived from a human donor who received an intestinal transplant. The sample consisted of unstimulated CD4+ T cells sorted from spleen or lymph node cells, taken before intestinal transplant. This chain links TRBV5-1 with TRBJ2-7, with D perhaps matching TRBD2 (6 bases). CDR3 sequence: CASSSWSSESSYEQYF. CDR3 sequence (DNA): TGCGCCAGCAGCTCGTGGTCTAGCGAAAGCTCCTACGAGCAGTACTTC.